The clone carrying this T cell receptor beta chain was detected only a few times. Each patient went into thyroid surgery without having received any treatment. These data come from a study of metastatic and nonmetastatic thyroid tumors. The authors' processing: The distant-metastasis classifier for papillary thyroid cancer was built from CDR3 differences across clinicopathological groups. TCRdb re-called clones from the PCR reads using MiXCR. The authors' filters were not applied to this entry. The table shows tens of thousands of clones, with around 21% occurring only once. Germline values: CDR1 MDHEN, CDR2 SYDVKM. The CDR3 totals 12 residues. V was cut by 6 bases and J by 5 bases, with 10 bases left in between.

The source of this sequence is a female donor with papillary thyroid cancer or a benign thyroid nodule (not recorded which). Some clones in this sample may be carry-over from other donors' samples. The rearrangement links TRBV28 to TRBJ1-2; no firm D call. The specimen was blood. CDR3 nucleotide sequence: TGTGCCAGCAGCCTCCCCCATTATGGCTACACCTTC. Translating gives CASSLPHYGYTF.